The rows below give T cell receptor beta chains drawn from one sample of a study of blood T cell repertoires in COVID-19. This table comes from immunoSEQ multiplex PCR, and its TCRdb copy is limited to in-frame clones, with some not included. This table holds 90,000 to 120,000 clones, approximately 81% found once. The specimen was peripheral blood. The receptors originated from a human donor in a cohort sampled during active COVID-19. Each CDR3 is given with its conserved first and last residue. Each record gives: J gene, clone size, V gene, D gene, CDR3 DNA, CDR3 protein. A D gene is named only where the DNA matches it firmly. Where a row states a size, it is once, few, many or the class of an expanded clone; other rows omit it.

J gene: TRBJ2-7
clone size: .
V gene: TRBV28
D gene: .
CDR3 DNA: TGTGCCAGCAGTCCCAGGGCCCTTGACGACGAGCAGTACTTC
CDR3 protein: CASSPRALDDEQYF

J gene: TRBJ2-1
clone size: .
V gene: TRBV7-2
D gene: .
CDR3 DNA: TGTGCCAGCAGCCCCTCTTACAATGAGCAGTTCTTC
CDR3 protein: CASSPSYNEQFF

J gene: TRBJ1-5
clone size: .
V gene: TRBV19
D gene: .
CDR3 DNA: TGTGCCAGTAGTACACCAGGCGACCTGCCCCAGCATTTT
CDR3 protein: CASSTPGDLPQHF

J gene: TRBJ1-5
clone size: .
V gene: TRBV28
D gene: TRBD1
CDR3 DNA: TGTGCCAGCAGTTTTGCCCCTACGGGACAGGGAGTGGGCAATCAGCCCCAGCATTTT
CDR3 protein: CASSFAPTGQGVGNQPQHF

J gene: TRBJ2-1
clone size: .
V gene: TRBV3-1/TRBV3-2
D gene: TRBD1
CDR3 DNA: TGTGCCAGCAGCCAAGACCGGACAGGGGTTTACAATGAGCAGTTCTTC
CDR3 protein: CASSQDRTGVYNEQFF

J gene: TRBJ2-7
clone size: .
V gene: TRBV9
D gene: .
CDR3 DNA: TGTGCCAGCAGCGTAGAAGGCAGCGACTCCTACGAGCAGTACTTC
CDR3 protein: CASSVEGSDSYEQYF

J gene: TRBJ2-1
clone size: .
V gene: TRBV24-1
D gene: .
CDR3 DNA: TGTGCCACCAGTGACGAGGTCGGACTACCCAATGAGCAGTTCTTC
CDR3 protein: CATSDEVGLPNEQFF

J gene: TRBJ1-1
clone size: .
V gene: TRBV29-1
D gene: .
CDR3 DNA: TGCAGCGTTGAAGCAGGGACTGAAGCTTTCTTT
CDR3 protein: CSVEAGTEAFF

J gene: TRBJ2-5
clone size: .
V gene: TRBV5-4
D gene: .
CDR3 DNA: TGTGCCAGCAGCTTGGTTACAGGGCTAGTTGAGACCCAGTACTTC
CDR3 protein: CASSLVTGLVETQYF

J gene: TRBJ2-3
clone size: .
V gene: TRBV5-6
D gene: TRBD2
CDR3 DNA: TGTGCCAGCAGCCGGGGACTAGCGGGAGTATCAGATACGCAGTATTTT
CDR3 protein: CASSRGLAGVSDTQYF

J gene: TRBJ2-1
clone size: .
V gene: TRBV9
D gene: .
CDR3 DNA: TGTGCCAGCAGCGTAGGGCTAGTAACCTTCTACAATGAGCAGTTCTTC
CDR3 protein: CASSVGLVTFYNEQFF

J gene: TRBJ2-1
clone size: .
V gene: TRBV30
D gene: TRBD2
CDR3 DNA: TGTGCCTGGAGTGTATCCCCTAGCGGGAGGGCCGATGAGCAGTTCTTC
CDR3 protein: CAWSVSPSGRADEQFF

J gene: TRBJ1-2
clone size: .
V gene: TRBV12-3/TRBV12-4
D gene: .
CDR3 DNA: TGTGCCAGCAGTGCCCCAGGGTATGGCTACACCTTC
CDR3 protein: CASSAPGYGYTF

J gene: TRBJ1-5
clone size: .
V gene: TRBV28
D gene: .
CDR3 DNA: TGTGCCAGCATAGGCGGCCGGTATCAGCCCCAGCATTTT
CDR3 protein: CASIGGRYQPQHF

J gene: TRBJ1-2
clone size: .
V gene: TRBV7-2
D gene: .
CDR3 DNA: TGTGCCAGCAGCTCCCTTCCTAACTATGGCTACACCTTC
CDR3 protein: CASSSLPNYGYTF

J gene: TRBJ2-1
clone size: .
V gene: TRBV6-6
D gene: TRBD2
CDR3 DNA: TGTGCCAGCAGTCCCGAAGGGTGGGCTAGCGGGATTTTGAATGAGCAGTTCTTC
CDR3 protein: CASSPEGWASGILNEQFF

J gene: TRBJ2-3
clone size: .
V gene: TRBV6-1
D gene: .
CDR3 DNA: TGTGCCAGCAGTGAGACAGATAGGGATACGCAGTATTTT
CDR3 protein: CASSETDRDTQYF

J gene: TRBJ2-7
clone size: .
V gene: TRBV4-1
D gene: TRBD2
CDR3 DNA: TGCGCCAGCAGCCTCCTGGGTAGTAGCGGGAGCGAGCAGTACTTC
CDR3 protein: CASSLLGSSGSEQYF

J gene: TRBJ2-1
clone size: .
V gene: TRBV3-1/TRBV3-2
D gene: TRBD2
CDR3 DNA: TGTGCCAGCAGCCCTAGCGGTACCTACAATGAGCAGTTCTTC
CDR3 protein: CASSPSGTYNEQFF

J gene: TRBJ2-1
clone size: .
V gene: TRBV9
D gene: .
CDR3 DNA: TGTGCCAGCAGCGTAGAGGGTAGCGGAAACAATGAGCAGTTCTTC
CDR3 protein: CASSVEGSGNNEQFF

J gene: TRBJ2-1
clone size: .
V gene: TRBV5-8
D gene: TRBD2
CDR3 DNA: TGTGCCAGCAGGGGACTAGCGGGCTACAATGAGCAGTTCTTC
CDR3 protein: CASRGLAGYNEQFF

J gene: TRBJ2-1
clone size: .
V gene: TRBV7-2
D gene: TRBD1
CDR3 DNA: TGTGCCAGCAGCCCCAATGGGGACAGGTACAATGAGCAGTTCTTC
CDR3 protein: CASSPNGDRYNEQFF

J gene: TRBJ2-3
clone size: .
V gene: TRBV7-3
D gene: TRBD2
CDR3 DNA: TGTGCCAGCAGCCAGACTCTTAGCGGGAGGGCCGGGACGCAGTATTTT
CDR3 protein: CASSQTLSGRAGTQYF

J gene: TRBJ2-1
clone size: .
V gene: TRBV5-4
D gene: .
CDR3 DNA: TGTGCCAGCAGCCCCACTATCTTCTACAATGAGCAGTTCTTC
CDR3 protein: CASSPTIFYNEQFF

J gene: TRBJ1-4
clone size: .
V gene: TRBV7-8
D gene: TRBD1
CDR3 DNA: TGTGCCAGCAGCCACAGGGGGCGCGAGAATGAAAAACTGTTTTTT
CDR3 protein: CASSHRGRENEKLFF

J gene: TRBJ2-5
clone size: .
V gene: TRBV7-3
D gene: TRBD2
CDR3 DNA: TGTGCCAGCAGCCCCCAGCGGGAAGGGGAGACCCAGTACTTC
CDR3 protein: CASSPQREGETQYF

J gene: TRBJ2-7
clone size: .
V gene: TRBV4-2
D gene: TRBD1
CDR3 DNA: TGTGCCAGCAGCCAATGGGCAGGGGGTTCGTCCTACGAGCAGTACTTC
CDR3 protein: CASSQWAGGSSYEQYF

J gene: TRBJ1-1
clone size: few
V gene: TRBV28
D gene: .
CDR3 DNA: TGTGCCAGCAGTCAATCAGGGGATGGCACTGAAGCTTTCTTT
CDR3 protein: CASSQSGDGTEAFF

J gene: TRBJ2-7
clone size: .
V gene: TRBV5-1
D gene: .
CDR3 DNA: TGCGCCAGCAGCTCCTATGGTTCCTTTAGCGGCTCCTACGAGCAGTACTTC
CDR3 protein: CASSSYGSFSGSYEQYF

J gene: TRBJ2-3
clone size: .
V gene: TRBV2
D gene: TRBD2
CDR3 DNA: TGTGCCAGCAGCCCATGGACTAGCGGGAGAACAGATACGCAGTATTTT
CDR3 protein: CASSPWTSGRTDTQYF

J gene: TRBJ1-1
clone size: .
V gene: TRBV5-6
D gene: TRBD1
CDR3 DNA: TGTGCCAGCAGTTGGGACAGGAGGAACACTGAAGCTTTCTTT
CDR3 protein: CASSWDRRNTEAFF

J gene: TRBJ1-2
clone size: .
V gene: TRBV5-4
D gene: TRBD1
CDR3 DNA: TGTGCCAGCAGCCGGGACAGGGTGGGTCTATTCTTC
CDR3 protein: CASSRDRVGLFF

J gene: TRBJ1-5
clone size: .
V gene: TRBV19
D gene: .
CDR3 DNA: TGTGCCAGTAGTGATGACAGTGCCCATAGCAATCAGCCCCAGCATTTT
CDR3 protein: CASSDDSAHSNQPQHF

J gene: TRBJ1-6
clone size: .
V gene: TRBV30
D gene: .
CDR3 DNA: TGTGCCTGGAGTGTAGATGACAGACTCCCTACCAATTCACCCCTCCACTTT
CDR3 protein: CAWSVDDRLPTNSPLHF

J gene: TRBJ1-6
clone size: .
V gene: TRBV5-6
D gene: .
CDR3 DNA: TGTGCCAGCAGCTTGGGGCAGGGAGGATCACCCCTCCACTTT
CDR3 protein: CASSLGQGGSPLHF

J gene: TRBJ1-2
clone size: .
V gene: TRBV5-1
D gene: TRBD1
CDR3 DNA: TGCGCCAGCAGCCTGATGACAGGGGGCTATGGTGGCTACACCTTC
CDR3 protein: CASSLMTGGYGGYTF

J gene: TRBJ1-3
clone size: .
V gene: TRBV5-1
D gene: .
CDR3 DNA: TGCGCCAGCAGCTTGGATGGAGCCTCAGGAAACACCATATATTTT
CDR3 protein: CASSLDGASGNTIYF

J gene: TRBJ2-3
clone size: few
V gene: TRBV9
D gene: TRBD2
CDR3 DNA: TGTGCCAGCAGCGTAGGGGCGGGAGGGGCTCGCACAGATACGCAGTATTTT
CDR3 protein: CASSVGAGGARTDTQYF

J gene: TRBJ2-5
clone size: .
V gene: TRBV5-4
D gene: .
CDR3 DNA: TGTGCCAGCAGCTTGGTTCCGGGAGAGACCCAGTACTTC
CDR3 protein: CASSLVPGETQYF

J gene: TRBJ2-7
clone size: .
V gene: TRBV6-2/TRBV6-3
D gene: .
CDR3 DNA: TGTGCCAGCAGTTTTTGGGCAGGGGCCTACGAGCAGTACTTC
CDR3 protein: CASSFWAGAYEQYF

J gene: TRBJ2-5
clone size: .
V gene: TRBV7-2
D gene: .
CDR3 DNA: TGTGCCAGCAGCTCCTACCCACAAGAGACCCAGTACTTC
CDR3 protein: CASSSYPQETQYF

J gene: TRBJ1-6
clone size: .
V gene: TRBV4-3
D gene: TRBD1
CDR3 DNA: TGCGCCAGCAGCCAGACGGACAGGGACAATTCACCCCTCCACTTT
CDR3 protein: CASSQTDRDNSPLHF

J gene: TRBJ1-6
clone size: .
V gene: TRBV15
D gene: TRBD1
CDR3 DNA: TGTGCCACCAGCAGCACAGGACAGGGAGGCAATTCACCCCTCCACTTT
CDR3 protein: CATSSTGQGGNSPLHF

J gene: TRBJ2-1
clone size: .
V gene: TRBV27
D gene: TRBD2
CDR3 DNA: TGTGCCAGCAGTTATCCGGGACTAGCGGGAAATGAGCAGTTCTTC
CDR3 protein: CASSYPGLAGNEQFF

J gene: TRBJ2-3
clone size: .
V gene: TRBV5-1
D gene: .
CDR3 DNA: TGCGCCAGCAGCCCAAGGGGGGATACGCAGTATTTT
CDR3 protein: CASSPRGDTQYF

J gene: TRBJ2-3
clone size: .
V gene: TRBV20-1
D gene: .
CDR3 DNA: TGCAGTGCTAGTGATCCGAAGACAAATACGCAGTATTTT
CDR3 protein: CSASDPKTNTQYF

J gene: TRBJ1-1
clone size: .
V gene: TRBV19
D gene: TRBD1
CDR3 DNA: TGTGCCAGTAGTGCGACAGGGGGTGGCACTGAAGCTTTCTTT
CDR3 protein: CASSATGGGTEAFF